Below, one T cell receptor (beta chain) is given with its context. Study processing details: Amplification of reference gene primers was used by the study to estimate nucleated cell counts. The assay was immunoSEQ multiplex PCR, and TCRdb's table has in-frame clones only and misses some. Clonal size and the V and J genes are those of that table, whereas D and trimming came from the DNA. The sample consists of hundreds of thousands of clones, about 85% of them appearing once. The source of the sample is a study of blood T cell repertoires in COVID-19. The sequence derives from a woman between 18 and 29 years old who had recovered from COVID-19. The sample was peripheral blood.

The CDR3: CAWTSGGYNEQFF. CDR3 in DNA: TGTGCCTGGACTAGCGGGGGGTACAATGAGCAGTTCTTC. The chain recombines TRBV30 with TRBJ2-1; 11 bases agree with TRBD2. Germline CDR1 GTSNPN, CDR2 SVGIG (reference sequence). The CDR3 length is 13 residues. V shed 4 bases, J shed 4 bases, and the junction held 0 bases outside the gene matches. The variable domain in full, with the rest retrieved from reference TRBV30 and TRBJ2-1, is SQTIHQWPATLVQPVGSPLSLECTVEGTSNPNLYWYRQAAGRGLQLLFYSVGIGQISSEVPQNLSASRPQDRQFILSSKKLLLSDSGFYLCAWTSGGYNEQFFGPGTRLTVL.